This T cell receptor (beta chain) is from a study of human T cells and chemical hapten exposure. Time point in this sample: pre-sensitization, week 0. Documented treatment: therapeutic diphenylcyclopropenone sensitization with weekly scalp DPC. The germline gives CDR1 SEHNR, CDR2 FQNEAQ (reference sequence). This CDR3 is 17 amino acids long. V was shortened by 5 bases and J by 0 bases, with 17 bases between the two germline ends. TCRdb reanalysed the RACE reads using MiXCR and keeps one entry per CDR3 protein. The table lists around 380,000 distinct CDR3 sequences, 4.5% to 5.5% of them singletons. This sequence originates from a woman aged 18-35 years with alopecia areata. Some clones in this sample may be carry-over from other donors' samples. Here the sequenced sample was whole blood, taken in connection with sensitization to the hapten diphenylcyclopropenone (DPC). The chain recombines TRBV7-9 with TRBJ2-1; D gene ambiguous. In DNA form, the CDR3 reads TGTGCCAGCAGCCCCCCACGGGTCCAGAGCTCCTACAATGAGCAGTTCTTC. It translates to CASSPPRVQSSYNEQFF.